The 6 T cell receptor beta chains given below trace back to one sample, sequenced in a study of blood T cell repertoires in COVID-19. The method was immunoSEQ multiplex PCR; TCRdb's version includes in-frame clones alone and lacks a portion of them. The sample records about 220,000 clones, 80% being singletons. The specimen sequenced was peripheral blood. The origin of the receptors is a human donor in a cohort sampled during active COVID-19.

V gene TRBV10-3 combines with J gene TRBJ1-6; weak D call: TRBD1 (6 bases). The CDR3 consists of 18 residues. Germline V gene data show CDR1 as ENHRY and CDR2 as SYGVKD. V gave up 4 bases and J gave up 1 base, with 17 bases separating them. The CDR3 region is CAISARGPGGSYNSPLHF. The DNA for the CDR3 is TGTGCCATCAGTGCCAGGGGACCGGGAGGATCCTATAATTCACCCCTCCACTTT.

The V gene is TRBV25-1, the J gene TRBJ2-7; TRBD2 matches at 7 bases. J lost 3 bases, V lost 1 base, and 6 bases had no gene match. From germline, CDR1 is MGHDK and CDR2 SYGVNS. CDR3 size: 15 residues. CDR3 in DNA: TGTGCCAGCAGTGAATGGTCAGGGAGGGGCTACGAGCAGTACTTC. Translated, it gives CASSEWSGRGYEQYF.

The chain couples TRBV13 to TRBJ2-7, with 8 nucleotides matching TRBD1. There are 15 residues in the CDR3. Unmatched junction bases numbered 10, after V lost 5 bases and J lost 4 bases. Germline CDR1 PRHDT, CDR2 FYEKMQ (reference sequence). CDR3 sequence reads: CASSPINRGSYEQYF. Here the CDR3 DNA reads TGTGCCAGCAGCCCAATAAACAGGGGGTCGTACGAGCAGTACTTC.

The J gene is TRBJ1-5, the V gene TRBV28; D unresolved. V was pared by 6 bases and J by 2 bases, with 14 bases between. The CDR3 spans 15 residues. CDR1 and CDR2 from the germline V gene are MDHEN and SYDVKM. The CDR3 nucleotides are TGTGCCAGCAGGTCCCTTGACGGGGGCAATCAGCCCCAGCATTTT. Protein sequence: CASRSLDGGNQPQHF.

The chain employs TRBV5-1 and TRBJ1-3, with unresolved D. Per the germline V gene, CDR1 is SGHRS and CDR2 is YFSETQ. The CDR3 consists of 14 residues. V was shortened by 2 bases and J by 0 bases, with 6 bases between the two germline ends. The CDR3 protein is CASSFQDSGNTIYF. The CDR3 bases are TGCGCCAGCAGCTTCCAGGACTCTGGAAACACCATATATTTT.

For the CDR3, the DNA is TGTGCCAGCAGCCGGGATGGACAGGGGGCAGAGCAGTACTTC. This encodes CASSRDGQGAEQYF. The chain combines TRBV4-2 with TRBJ2-7; 11 bases agree with TRBD1. Germline V gene lookup returns CDR1 LGHNA and CDR2 YNFKEQ. The V segment lost 4 bases and the J segment 7 bases; nucleotides outside the gene matches: 6. The CDR3 consists of 14 residues.